Listed below are T cell receptor beta chains from one sample, sequenced in a study of blood T cell repertoires in COVID-19. The method was immunoSEQ multiplex PCR; TCRdb's version includes in-frame clones alone and lacks a portion of them. This sample has 40,000 to 45,000 clones, with roughly nine tenths found just once. Input material: peripheral blood. All receptors derive from a man in his forties or fifties with active COVID-19. Each CDR3 is given with its conserved first and last residue. The D gene is left open where the match is weak. A row's size may be missing; if present it is once, few, many or a size class.

V: TRBV28
D: NA
J: TRBJ2-1
size: NA
CDR3: CASSKLIYGQFF
DNA: TGTGCCAGCAGCAAGCTTATATATGGGCAGTTCTTC

V: TRBV3-1/TRBV3-2
D: TRBD2
J: TRBJ2-7
size: NA
CDR3: CASSLASGYYEQYF
DNA: TGTGCCAGCAGTTTGGCTAGCGGGTACTACGAGCAGTACTTC

V: TRBV27
D: TRBD2
J: TRBJ2-1
size: NA
CDR3: CATGRAGANEQFF
DNA: TGTGCCACGGGCCGAGCGGGGGCCAATGAGCAGTTCTTC

V: TRBV6-5
D: TRBD1
J: TRBJ1-2
size: NA
CDR3: CASRRDRDNYGYTF
DNA: TGTGCCAGCAGAAGGGACAGGGATAACTATGGCTACACCTTC

V: TRBV28
D: TRBD1
J: TRBJ1-2
size: NA
CDR3: CASTPPGGDYGYTF
DNA: TGTGCCAGCACTCCTCCAGGGGGCGACTATGGCTACACCTTC

V: TRBV6-5
D: TRBD1
J: TRBJ2-7
size: once
CDR3: CASSYRETGGYEQYF
DNA: TGTGCCAGCAGTTACCGCGAGACAGGGGGCTACGAGCAGTACTTC

V: TRBV11-2
D: TRBD2
J: TRBJ2-3
size: once
CDR3: CASSLDQSRRLAIGTDTQYF
DNA: TGTGCCAGCAGCTTAGATCAATCAAGACGACTAGCGATCGGCACAGATACGCAGTATTTT

V: TRBV11-2
D: TRBD2
J: TRBJ2-1
size: NA
CDR3: CASSSGTSGTNEQFF
DNA: TGTGCCAGCAGCTCCGGGACTAGCGGGACCAATGAGCAGTTCTTC

V: TRBV5-1
D: NA
J: TRBJ2-7
size: NA
CDR3: CASSFGGYEQYF
DNA: TGCGCCAGCAGCTTCGGGGGCTACGAGCAGTACTTC

V: TRBV19
D: NA
J: TRBJ1-4
size: NA
CDR3: CASSLGSGKGIGEKLFF
DNA: TGTGCCAGTAGTTTGGGCAGCGGGAAGGGAATCGGTGAAAAACTGTTTTTT

V: TRBV5-1
D: NA
J: TRBJ1-2
size: NA
CDR3: CASSSATGNYGYTF
DNA: TGCGCCAGCAGCTCCGCTACAGGGAACTATGGCTACACCTTC

V: TRBV18
D: TRBD1
J: TRBJ2-5
size: once
CDR3: CASSPSQGARETQYF
DNA: TGTGCCAGCTCACCATCTCAGGGGGCTCGAGAGACCCAGTACTTC

V: TRBV19
D: TRBD1
J: TRBJ2-7
size: once
CDR3: CASGGPRTGGSYEQYF
DNA: TGTGCCAGCGGGGGTCCCAGGACAGGGGGGTCCTACGAGCAGTACTTC

V: TRBV6-2/TRBV6-3
D: TRBD1
J: TRBJ2-2
size: NA
CDR3: CASSWDRSNTGELFF
DNA: TGTGCCAGCAGTTGGGACAGGTCGAACACCGGGGAGCTGTTTTTT

V: TRBV4-1
D: NA
J: TRBJ1-2
size: NA
CDR3: CASSQERSIPNGYTF
DNA: TGCGCCAGCAGCCAAGAACGAAGTATCCCTAATGGCTACACCTTC

V: TRBV6-5
D: TRBD2
J: TRBJ2-7
size: NA
CDR3: CASMELAGPYEQYF
DNA: TGTGCCAGCATGGAACTAGCGGGACCCTACGAGCAGTACTTC

V: TRBV6-2/TRBV6-3
D: NA
J: TRBJ1-1
size: NA
CDR3: CASSYRGGTEAFF
DNA: TGTGCCAGCAGTTACCGGGGGGGCACTGAAGCTTTCTTT

V: TRBV27
D: TRBD1
J: TRBJ1-2
size: few
CDR3: CASSAGTGAFWDYGYTF
DNA: TGTGCCAGCAGTGCCGGGACAGGGGCCTTCTGGGACTATGGCTACACCTTC

V: TRBV9
D: TRBD2
J: TRBJ2-3
size: NA
CDR3: CASSVVAGGTDTQYF
DNA: TGTGCCAGCAGCGTAGTAGCGGGGGGGACAGATACGCAGTATTTT

V: TRBV19
D: TRBD2
J: TRBJ2-1
size: NA
CDR3: CASRTSGRYRSQSSYNEQFF
DNA: TGTGCCAGCCGGACTAGCGGGAGGTACCGATCGCAAAGCTCCTACAATGAGCAGTTCTTC

V: TRBV7-9
D: TRBD2
J: TRBJ2-1
size: NA
CDR3: CASSLNDEGGAEQFF
DNA: TGTGCCAGCAGCTTAAATGACGAGGGAGGGGCTGAGCAGTTCTTC

V: TRBV30
D: TRBD1
J: TRBJ2-5
size: NA
CDR3: CAWNLQGGETQYF
DNA: TGTGCCTGGAACTTACAGGGGGGAGAGACCCAGTACTTC

V: TRBV6-2/TRBV6-3
D: TRBD2
J: TRBJ2-1
size: NA
CDR3: CASSSTSGVYNEQFF
DNA: TGTGCCAGCAGTTCGACTAGCGGGGTTTACAATGAGCAGTTCTTC

V: TRBV11-2
D: NA
J: TRBJ1-2
size: NA
CDR3: CASSPIGGSYGYTF
DNA: TGTGCCAGCAGCCCCATCGGGGGGAGCTATGGCTACACCTTC

V: TRBV12-3/TRBV12-4
D: NA
J: TRBJ1-2
size: NA
CDR3: CASSLRYRYTF
DNA: TGTGCCAGCAGTTTACGGTATCGGTACACCTTC

V: TRBV29-1
D: NA
J: TRBJ2-5
size: NA
CDR3: CSVAPSSPETQYF
DNA: TGCAGCGTTGCCCCTAGTAGCCCAGAGACCCAGTACTTC

V: TRBV29-1
D: TRBD2
J: TRBJ2-1
size: NA
CDR3: CSGFSGGFRYNEQFF
DNA: TGCAGCGGGTTTTCGGGAGGATTTAGGTACAATGAGCAGTTCTTC

V: TRBV28
D: TRBD2
J: TRBJ2-7
size: once
CDR3: CASRQPGLAGGSSYEQYF
DNA: TGTGCCAGCAGACAACCGGGACTAGCGGGAGGGAGCTCCTACGAGCAGTACTTC

V: TRBV15
D: TRBD1
J: TRBJ2-1
size: NA
CDR3: CATSRETAGTGTNNEQFF
DNA: TGTGCCACCAGCAGAGAGACGGCCGGGACAGGGACTAACAATGAGCAGTTCTTC

V: TRBV19
D: TRBD2
J: TRBJ2-1
size: NA
CDR3: CASSTRENEQFF
DNA: TGTGCCAGTAGTACGCGGGAGAATGAGCAGTTCTTC

V: TRBV19
D: TRBD2
J: TRBJ2-7
size: NA
CDR3: CASSAEGSGSSYEQYF
DNA: TGTGCCAGTAGTGCTGAAGGGAGCGGGAGCTCCTACGAGCAGTACTTC

V: TRBV28
D: TRBD2
J: TRBJ2-1
size: NA
CDR3: CASSLSTSGRGNEQFF
DNA: TGTGCCAGCAGTTTATCGACTAGCGGGAGGGGCAATGAGCAGTTCTTC

V: TRBV2
D: NA
J: TRBJ2-1
size: NA
CDR3: CASRPTSAYNEQFF
DNA: TGTGCCAGCAGACCGACTTCGGCGTACAATGAGCAGTTCTTC

V: TRBV20-1
D: NA
J: TRBJ1-2
size: once
CDR3: CSVGAPYGYTF
DNA: TGCAGTGTCGGAGCTCCCTATGGCTACACCTTC

V: TRBV7-3
D: NA
J: TRBJ2-6
size: NA
CDR3: CASSPQGNTGANVLTF
DNA: TGTGCCAGCAGTCCGCAGGGGAACACTGGGGCCAACGTCCTGACTTTC

V: TRBV2
D: TRBD1
J: TRBJ2-7
size: few
CDR3: CASRGTGGYEQYF
DNA: TGTGCCAGCAGGGGGACAGGGGGTTACGAGCAGTACTTC

V: TRBV6-1
D: NA
J: TRBJ1-5
size: NA
CDR3: CASSEASAGQPQHF
DNA: TGTGCCAGCAGTGAAGCTTCAGCGGGGCAGCCCCAGCATTTT

V: TRBV24-1
D: NA
J: TRBJ2-7
size: NA
CDR3: CATSDAGSSYEQYF
DNA: TGTGCCACCAGTGATGCCGGGAGTTCCTACGAGCAGTACTTC

V: TRBV19
D: NA
J: TRBJ2-5
size: NA
CDR3: CASSLTATALETQYF
DNA: TGTGCCAGTAGTTTGACAGCAACCGCCTTGGAGACCCAGTACTTC

V: TRBV15
D: NA
J: TRBJ1-1
size: once
CDR3: CATSRDRGNPNTEAFF
DNA: TGTGCCACCAGCAGAGATCGGGGAAATCCAAACACTGAAGCTTTCTTT

V: TRBV7-3
D: NA
J: TRBJ2-7
size: NA
CDR3: CASSEGVPLKQYF
DNA: TGTGCCAGCAGCGAGGGGGTCCCTTTAAAGCAGTACTTC

V: TRBV12-3/TRBV12-4
D: TRBD1
J: TRBJ1-4
size: once
CDR3: CASRGQSLVKLFF
DNA: TGTGCCAGCAGGGGACAGTCCTTGGTAAAACTGTTTTTT

V: TRBV28
D: TRBD1
J: TRBJ2-7
size: NA
CDR3: CASSFRRDRGNRYEQYF
DNA: TGTGCCAGCAGTTTTCGTCGGGACAGGGGCAACCGATACGAGCAGTACTTC

V: TRBV5-1
D: NA
J: TRBJ2-4
size: NA
CDR3: CASSLGLLNIQYF
DNA: TGCGCCAGCAGCTTGGGGCTTCTAAACATTCAGTACTTC

V: TRBV10-3
D: TRBD2
J: TRBJ2-1
size: NA
CDR3: CAISVTSGSSNEQFF
DNA: TGTGCCATCAGTGTGACTAGCGGGAGTTCTAATGAGCAGTTCTTC

V: TRBV10-3
D: TRBD2
J: TRBJ2-1
size: NA
CDR3: CAISAGGLNEQFF
DNA: TGTGCCATCAGCGCGGGAGGGCTTAATGAGCAGTTCTTC

V: TRBV9
D: NA
J: TRBJ2-1
size: NA
CDR3: CASRGASNEQFF
DNA: TGTGCCAGCAGGGGGGCGTCAAATGAGCAGTTCTTC

V: TRBV2
D: TRBD1
J: TRBJ1-5
size: NA
CDR3: CASSDPQGARNQPQHF
DNA: TGTGCCAGCAGTGACCCCCAGGGGGCCCGCAATCAGCCCCAGCATTTT

V: TRBV27
D: NA
J: TRBJ1-2
size: NA
CDR3: CASQGMGGYTF
DNA: TGTGCCAGCCAGGGAATGGGTGGCTACACCTTC

V: TRBV27
D: TRBD1
J: TRBJ1-5
size: large
CDR3: CASSYTSGGIQPQHF
DNA: TGTGCCAGCAGTTACACCTCAGGGGGCATTCAGCCCCAGCATTTT

V: TRBV4-1
D: TRBD2
J: TRBJ2-1
size: NA
CDR3: CASSQDLLAGAYNEQFF
DNA: TGCGCCAGCAGCCAAGATTTACTAGCGGGAGCATACAATGAGCAGTTCTTC

V: TRBV10-2
D: TRBD2
J: TRBJ2-7
size: NA
CDR3: CASEGTSGREQYF
DNA: TGCGCCAGCGAGGGGACTAGCGGGAGGGAGCAGTACTTC

V: TRBV6-5
D: NA
J: TRBJ2-5
size: NA
CDR3: CASSYSRFAETQYF
DNA: TGTGCCAGCAGTTACTCGAGGTTCGCAGAGACCCAGTACTTC

V: TRBV28
D: TRBD1
J: TRBJ2-1
size: NA
CDR3: CASSFGGVGVGGGYEQFF
DNA: TGTGCCAGCAGTTTTGGTGGGGTTGGAGTAGGGGGCGGCTATGAGCAGTTCTTC

V: TRBV2
D: NA
J: TRBJ2-2
size: NA
CDR3: CASRTQGSNTGELFF
DNA: TGTGCCAGTCGAACGCAGGGATCGAACACCGGGGAGCTGTTTTTT

V: TRBV5-1
D: TRBD2
J: TRBJ2-5
size: NA
CDR3: CASTSTGGQETQYF
DNA: TGCGCCAGCACCTCTACGGGGGGCCAAGAGACCCAGTACTTC

V: TRBV9
D: TRBD2
J: TRBJ2-3
size: NA
CDR3: CASSTSGKTDTQYF
DNA: TGTGCCAGCAGCACCAGCGGGAAGACAGATACGCAGTATTTT

V: TRBV28
D: NA
J: TRBJ2-2
size: NA
CDR3: CASRSNLGTGELFF
DNA: TGTGCCAGCAGGAGTAATCTTGGCACCGGGGAGCTGTTTTTT

V: TRBV4-2
D: TRBD2
J: TRBJ2-2
size: NA
CDR3: CASSVTSGVFNTGELFF
DNA: TGTGCCAGCAGCGTGACTAGCGGAGTATTCAACACCGGGGAGCTGTTTTTT